This paragraph covers one T cell receptor (beta chain) sequence. This sample is part of a study of blood T cell repertoires in COVID-19. The CDR3 is made up of 17 amino acids. The germline CDR1 and CDR2 sequences are SNHLY and FYNNEI. V was pared by 5 bases and J by 2 bases, with 19 bases between. This table comes from immunoSEQ multiplex PCR, and its TCRdb copy is limited to in-frame clones, with some not included. The table shows under 200,000 clones, with 86% occurring only once. Participants were aged roughly 18 to 95 years, lived in about 26 US areas, and enrolled virtually. This TCR derives from a woman between 40 and 50 years old in a cohort exposed to, infected with or recovered from COVID-19 (not recorded which). Sequencing used PBMCs or T cells enriched from blood (not recorded which). The chain links TRBV2 to TRBJ1-3; no reliable D call. The CDR3 spells CASSFRGPKETGNTIYF. The CDR3 region has the DNA TGTGCCAGCAGTTTCCGGGGTCCGAAAGAGACTGGAAACACCATATATTTT.